The present entry profiles one TCR beta chain with its context. The data belong to a study of blood T cell repertoires in COVID-19. Study-wide context: Sites in the United States, Italy and Spain provided acute and convalescent COVID-19 samples. T cells, B-cell-depleted T cells, or PBMCs provided the cDNA or gDNA that served as material.

Germline values: CDR1 SEHNR, CDR2 FQNEAQ (reference sequence). The CDR3 runs to 17 residues. J gave up 1 base and V 1 base, and 9 bases lay outside the gene matches. The authors' processing: Reference gene primer amplification gave nucleated cell count estimates. Measured with immunoSEQ multiplex PCR; TCRdb has only the in-frame clones, and not every one. That table supplies the V and J calls and clone size; D and trimming were determined from the DNA. The table shows approximately 140,000 clones, with around 87% occurring only once. The receptor's source is a woman aged 40 to 50 with acute or convalescent COVID-19. The sequenced sample was peripheral blood. The chain has TRBV7-9 and TRBJ2-7; TRBD1 matches 8 bases. The CDR3 loop reads CASSLGMTGATSYEQYF. As DNA, the CDR3 is TGTGCCAGCAGCTTAGGAATGACAGGGGCTACGTCCTACGAGCAGTACTTC.